This TCR beta chain was retrieved from a study of control samples from healthy donors and cancer patients. The count of this clone is one. The germline V gene has CDR1 SNHLY and CDR2 FYNNEI. Losses at the gene ends were 2 bases for V and 1 base for J; bases not matched to a gene: 2. The CDR3 is 14 amino acids. Repertoires were generated with immunoSEQ multiplex PCR, while TCRdb's copy carries only in-frame clones and drops some. In the table there are fewer than 95,000 clones, around four fifths of which are singletons. The chain joins TRBV2 to TRBJ2-7; 7 positions match TRBD1. The sample consisted of blood. The clonotype comes from a man aged 30 to 39 in good health. DNA of the CDR3: TGTGCCAGCAGTGAATGGGGACAGTCCTACGAGCAGTACTTC. It yields the protein CASSEWGQSYEQYF.